This T cell receptor (beta chain) was retrieved from a study of PD-L1 blockade in urothelial cancer. The overall study: Analysis of blood occurred 3 weeks (second dose) and 6 weeks after treatment start.

Germline CDR1 is MNHNS and CDR2 is SASEGT. This CDR3 has 17 residues. Trimming removed 2 bases from V and 4 bases from J; junction bases left unmatched: 8. Generated by immunoSEQ multiplex PCR, the TCRdb table keeps only in-frame clones and is missing some. This sample yields about 76,000 clones, of which about 85% are seen a single time; 4% to 5% belongs to the top ten. Patients presented with locally advanced or metastatic urothelial carcinoma. The chain combines TRBV6-1 with TRBJ2-7, with 13 bases fitting TRBD2. The specimen comprised PBMCs, sampled around atezolizumab (anti-PD-L1) treatment. The origin of this receptor is a man between 65 and 85 years old with urothelial cancer. The CDR3 DNA is TGTGCCAGCAGTGAATACTGGACTAGCGGGAGTGGTTACGAGCAGTACTTC. As protein: CASSEYWTSGSGYEQYF.